Each of the 17 T cell receptor beta chains below was sequenced from the same sample in a study of blood T cells in healthy people across ages. The use of a sample-barcoded 5' primer and a J-beta primer mix characterized a second PCR of about 6 to 11 cycles. TCRdb used MiXCR to reprocess the 5' RACE reads, holding one entry per CDR3 protein. This table has over a million distinct CDR3 sequences, approximately 42% appearing once. The specimen sequenced was blood. The receptors shown here come from a woman in her late teens or twenties in good health.

V gene TRBV6-6 combines with J gene TRBJ2-7; 8 positions agree with TRBD2. The junction had 7 bases not matched to a gene; V was cut back by 4 bases and J by 2 bases. CDR1 is MNHNY, CDR2 SVGAGI, per germline (reference sequence). The CDR3 contains 15 residues. Here the CDR3 DNA reads TGTGCCAGCAGTTTTAAAACTAGCGGAGCCTACGAGCAGTACTTC. Its translation: CASSFKTSGAYEQYF.

The J gene is TRBJ1-2, the V gene TRBV25-1, with 7 bases fitting TRBD1. This CDR3 spans 15 amino acids. J gave up 4 bases and V 5 bases, and 10 bases lay outside the gene matches. Germline V gene lookup returns CDR1 MGHDK and CDR2 SYGVNS. CDR3 sequence (DNA): TGTGCCAGCAGTTCCAAGGGGGCCGTCGGCTATGGCTACACCTTC. Its translation: CASSSKGAVGYGYTF.

The chain uses TRBV7-2 and TRBJ1-5; 7 nucleotides agree with TRBD1. The CDR3 consists of 15 residues. V gave up 5 bases and J gave up 3 bases; unmatched junction bases: 7. CDR1 and CDR2 from the germline V gene are SGHTA and FQGNSA. CDR3 protein: CASSGYRGDNQPQHF. As DNA, the CDR3 is TGTGCCAGCAGCGGATACAGGGGAGACAATCAGCCCCAGCATTTT.

The chain uses TRBV20-1 and TRBJ1-4; D is unresolved. Germline assignment: CDR1 DFQATT and CDR2 SNEGSKA (reference sequence). V shed 6 bases and J shed 9 bases, with 14 bases lying between them. The CDR3 length is 12 residues. CDR3 in amino acids: CSASEDGKKLFF. The CDR3 nucleotides read TGCAGTGCCTCGGAGGACGGTAAAAAACTGTTTTTT.

The chain has TRBV7-3 and TRBJ2-1, with 9 bases that match TRBD2. Germline CDR1 SGHTA, CDR2 FQGTGA. CDR3 length: 17 residues. After removal of 0 bases from V and 4 bases from J, the junction contained 7 bases not matched to a gene. CDR3 region: CASSLTPASGAYNEQFF. CDR3 sequence (DNA): TGTGCCAGCAGCTTAACGCCGGCTAGCGGGGCTTACAATGAGCAGTTCTTC.

The CDR3, as DNA: TGCGCCAGCAGCCTTATATGGGACACAGATACGCAGTATTTT. The encoded protein is CASSLIWDTDTQYF. The chain links TRBV4-1 to TRBJ2-3, with D unresolved. The CDR3 consists of 14 residues. The germline V gene encodes CDR1 MGHRA and CDR2 YSYEKL. Trimming stripped 4 bases from V and 2 bases from J, with 10 bases between.

The J gene is TRBJ2-5, the V gene TRBV12-3 or TRBV12-4; D unresolved. V shed 6 bases and J shed 11 bases, with 16 bases lying between them. The CDR3 runs 12 residues. Here the CDR3 reads CASSPATGEQYF. DNA of the CDR3: TGTGCCAGCAGCCCCGCTACGGGTGAGCAGTACTTC.

V and J are TRBV28 and TRBJ2-3, with D possibly being TRBD1 (6 bases). Trimming cost V 4 bases and J 5 bases, with 22 bases left between them. The CDR3 length is 17 residues. Germline-derived CDR1 and CDR2 are MDHEN and SYDVKM. The CDR3 region has the DNA TGTGCCAGCAGTTCCCTCCAGGCAGGGGCCTGGGGAGATACGCAGTATTTT. It codes for CASSSLQAGAWGDTQYF.

The chain recombines TRBV24-1 with TRBJ2-5, with 12 bases matching TRBD1. The J call may be in error: the DNA end matches TRBJ2-7 better. Germline CDR1 reads KGHDR; CDR2 reads SFDVKD. The CDR3 totals 15 residues. The CDR3 sequence: CATSEGQGAVDEQYF. Written as DNA, the CDR3 is TGTGCCACCAGTGAGGGACAGGGGGCTGTCGACGAGCAGTACTTC.

The sample holds a few counts of this clonotype. The chain couples TRBV3-1 to TRBJ2-3, with 10 bases matching TRBD2. V lost 0 bases and J lost 6; bases outside the gene matches: 6. Germline V lookup: CDR1 LGHDT, CDR2 YNNKEL (reference sequence). The CDR3 is made up of 16 amino acids. As DNA, the CDR3 is TGTGCCAGCAGCCAAGAACCCCTAGCGGGAGCGGATACGCAGTATTTT. It codes for CASSQEPLAGADTQYF.

The J gene is TRBJ2-1, the V gene TRBV14; 14 bases fit TRBD2. The trim removed 5 bases at V and 10 bases at J, leaving 16 bases unmatched. The CDR3 is 18 amino acids. Germline lookup yields CDR1 SGHDN and CDR2 FVKESK. This CDR3 is CASSGGLAGVHLPDEQFF. The CDR3 region has the DNA TGTGCCAGCAGCGGGGGACTAGCGGGGGTCCACCTGCCGGACGAGCAGTTCTTC.

This clonotype has more than one count but fewer than ten. V gene TRBV27 combines with J gene TRBJ2-7; a weak D match, TRBD2 (5 bases). Looked up from germline, CDR1 is MNHEY and CDR2 is SMNVEV (reference sequence). V lost 4 bases and J 10 bases, leaving 23 bases between the germline ends. This CDR3 spans 15 amino acids. The CDR3 protein is CASSSLPIGESYQYF. The CDR3 DNA is TGTGCCAGCAGTTCCCTCCCGATCGGGGAATCATACCAGTACTTC.

This clonotype was observed a handful of times. The chain employs TRBV6-1 and TRBJ1-1, with D unresolved. This CDR3 has 16 amino acids. Germline values: CDR1 MNHNS, CDR2 SASEGT. The germline V and J ends were trimmed by 3 bases and 4 bases, with 18 bases remaining between them. CDR3 loop: CASSDPIQGLSTEAFF. The CDR3 nucleotides read TGTGCCAGCAGTGACCCAATACAAGGTCTGAGCACTGAAGCTTTCTTT.

The genes are TRBV20-1 and TRBJ2-5; tentatively, D is TRBD2 (5 bases). The germline CDR1 and CDR2 sequences are DFQATT and SNEGSKA (reference sequence). The CDR3 has 14 residues. Trimming took off 2 bases at V and 11 bases at J, with 21 bases between the two ends. In nucleotides, the CDR3 is TGCAGTGCTAGATCCCCTAGAGGGCATAGTGAGCAGTACTTC. Protein sequence: CSARSPRGHSEQYF.

This clonotype has more than one count but fewer than ten. The chain is built from TRBV10-3 and TRBJ2-3, with 9 nucleotides matching TRBD2. V was clipped by 3 bases and J by 1 base; unmatched bases: 11. The CDR3 is 18 residues long. The V gene's germline CDR1 is ENHRY and CDR2 SYGVKD. As DNA, the CDR3 is TGTGCCATCAGTGATACCCTTAGCGGGGGAGTGGGCACAGATACGCAGTATTTT. Residues: CAISDTLSGGVGTDTQYF.

This clonotype appeared a few times. The chain is built from TRBV6-4 and TRBJ1-2; 7 bases are a match to TRBD1. Germline V gene data show CDR1 as MRHNA and CDR2 as SNTAGT. J was trimmed by 4 bases and V by 7 bases; bases with no gene match: 9. The CDR3 is made up of 14 amino acids. The CDR3 DNA follows: TGTGCCAGCATTCGGACAGGAGAGATCTATGGCTACACCTTC. This encodes CASIRTGEIYGYTF.

The V gene is TRBV14, the J gene TRBJ2-3, with 9 nucleotides matching TRBD2. V lost 5 bases, J lost 3 bases, and 15 bases stayed unmatched. Germline lookup yields CDR1 SGHDN and CDR2 FVKESK. CDR3 size: 18 residues. CDR3 DNA sequence: TGTGCCAGCAGCTCCATAGCGGGAGTTTTTACCTCGACAGATACGCAGTATTTT. As protein: CASSSIAGVFTSTDTQYF. The variable domain in full, with the rest retrieved from reference TRBV14 and TRBJ2-3, is EAGVTQFPSHSVIEKGQTVTLRCDPISGHDNLYWYRRVMGKEIKFLLHFVKESKQDESGMPNNRFLAERTGGTYSTLKVQPAELEDSGVYFCASSSIAGVFTSTDTQYFGPGTRLTVL.